The T cell receptor beta chain under discussion was sequenced for a study of response to subunit inactivated influenza vaccine. Per germline, CDR1 KGHSH and CDR2 LQKENI. The CDR3 is made up of 14 amino acids. Deletions cut 0 bases from V and 5 bases from J, with 10 bases between. Concerning this clonotype itself: Its antigen is not identified.

From the RT-PCR reads, TCRdb called clonotypes with MiXCR, one entry per CDR3 protein. The sample has hundreds of thousands of distinct CDR3 sequences; 15% to 18% are singletons. Overall study results and limits: Every seasonal influenza vaccination brings in few new T cells, the authors suggested.

The specimen comprised PBMCs from blood, sampled 11 to 12 days after vaccination. V usage is TRBV18 and J usage is TRBJ2-5, with D unclear. The source of this sequence is a man aged 50 to 60 who received an inactivated influenza vaccine. CDR3: CASSPPAPSETQYF. DNA for the CDR3: TGTGCCAGCTCACCACCGGCCCCATCCGAGACCCAGTACTTC.